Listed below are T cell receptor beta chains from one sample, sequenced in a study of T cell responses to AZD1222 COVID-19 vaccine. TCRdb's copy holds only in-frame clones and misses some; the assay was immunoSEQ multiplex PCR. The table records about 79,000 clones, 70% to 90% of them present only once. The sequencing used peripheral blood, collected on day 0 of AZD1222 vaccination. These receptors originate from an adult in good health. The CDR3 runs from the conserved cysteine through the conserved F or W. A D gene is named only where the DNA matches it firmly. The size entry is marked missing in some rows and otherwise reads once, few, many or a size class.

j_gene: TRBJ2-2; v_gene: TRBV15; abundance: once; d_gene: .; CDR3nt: TGTGCCACCAGCGGCGATAGAGTGAACACCGGGGAGCTGTTTTTT; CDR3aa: CATSGDRVNTGELFF
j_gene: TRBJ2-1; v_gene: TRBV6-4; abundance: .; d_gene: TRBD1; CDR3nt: TGTGCCAGCATTGCAGGGACAGGGAATTTAGTCTCCTACAATGAGCAGTTCTTC; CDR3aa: CASIAGTGNLVSYNEQFF
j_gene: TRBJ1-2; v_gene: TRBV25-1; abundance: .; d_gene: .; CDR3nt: TGTGCCAGCAGTGCGGTAGGTGGCTACACCTTC; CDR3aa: CASSAVGGYTF
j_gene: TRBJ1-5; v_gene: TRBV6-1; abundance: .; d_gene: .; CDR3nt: TGTGCCAGCAGTGAGCCGGGACAAATCATCAATCAGCCCCAGCATTTT; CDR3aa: CASSEPGQIINQPQHF
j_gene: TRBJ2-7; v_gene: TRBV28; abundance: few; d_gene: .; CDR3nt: TGTGCCAGCAGTTTTGCGACGGACCTATATTTGGAGCAGTACTTC; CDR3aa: CASSFATDLYLEQYF
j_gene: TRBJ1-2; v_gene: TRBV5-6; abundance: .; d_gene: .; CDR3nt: TGTGCCAGCAGCTGGGGACGGCCAATCTGGTATGGCTACACCTTC; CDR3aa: CASSWGRPIWYGYTF
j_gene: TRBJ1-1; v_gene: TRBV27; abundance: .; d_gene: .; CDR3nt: TGTGCCAGCAGTTTATCATGGGGGGGTAGGGCTGAAGCTTTCTTT; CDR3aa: CASSLSWGGRAEAFF
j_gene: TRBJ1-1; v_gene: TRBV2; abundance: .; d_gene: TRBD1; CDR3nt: TGTGCCAGCAAGGACAGGTTGAACACTGAAGCTTTCTTT; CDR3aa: CASKDRLNTEAFF
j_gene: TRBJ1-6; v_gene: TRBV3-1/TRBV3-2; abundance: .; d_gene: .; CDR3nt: TGTGCCAGCAGCCAACGGGCCCTGAGGAGCTCCTATAATTCACCCCTCCACTTT; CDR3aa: CASSQRALRSSYNSPLHF
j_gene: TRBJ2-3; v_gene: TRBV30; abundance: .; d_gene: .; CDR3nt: TGTGCCACAAGTAGGGGCCCGGGGAGTATGCAGTATTTT; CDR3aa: CATSRGPGSMQYF
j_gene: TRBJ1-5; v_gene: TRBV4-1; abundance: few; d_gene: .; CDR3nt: TGCGCCAGCAGCCACCCCGCCAATCAGCCCCAGCATTTT; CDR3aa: CASSHPANQPQHF
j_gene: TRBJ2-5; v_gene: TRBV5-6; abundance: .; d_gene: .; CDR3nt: TGTGCCAGCAGCTTGGAGAACAGGGAGACCCAGTACTTC; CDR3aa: CASSLENRETQYF
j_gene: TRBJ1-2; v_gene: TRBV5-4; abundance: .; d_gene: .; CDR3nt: TGTGCCAGCAGCTTGGATGTTTCCTATGGCTACACCTTC; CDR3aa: CASSLDVSYGYTF
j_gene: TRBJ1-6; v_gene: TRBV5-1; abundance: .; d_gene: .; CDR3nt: TGCGCCAGCAGCCCCTACGGGGATTCACCCCTCCACTTT; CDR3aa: CASSPYGDSPLHF
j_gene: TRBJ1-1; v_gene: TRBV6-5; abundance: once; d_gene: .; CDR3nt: TGTGCCAGCAGTTATCCCAACACTGAAGCTTTCTTT; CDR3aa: CASSYPNTEAFF
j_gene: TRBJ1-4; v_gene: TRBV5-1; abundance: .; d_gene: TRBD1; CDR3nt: TGCGCCAGCAGCAGACAGGGACAAACTAATGAAAAACTGTTTTTT; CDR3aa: CASSRQGQTNEKLFF
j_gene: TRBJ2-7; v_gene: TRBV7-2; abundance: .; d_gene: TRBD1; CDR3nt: TGTGCCAGCAGCCAGCCGGGACAGGGGGCTCGGCAGTACTTC; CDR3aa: CASSQPGQGARQYF
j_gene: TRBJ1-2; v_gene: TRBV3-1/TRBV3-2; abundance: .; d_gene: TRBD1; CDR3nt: TGTGCCAGCAGCTACCGGACAGGGAATTTTGGTGGCTACACCTTC; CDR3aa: CASSYRTGNFGGYTF
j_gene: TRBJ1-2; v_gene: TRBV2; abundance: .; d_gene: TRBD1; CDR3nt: TGTGCCAGCAGTATCGACAGGGCCTATGGCTACACCTTC; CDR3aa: CASSIDRAYGYTF
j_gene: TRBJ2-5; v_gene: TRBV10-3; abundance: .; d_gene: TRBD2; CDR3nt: TGTGCCATCAGTGGCCTAGCGGGAGGAGAGACCCAGTACTTC; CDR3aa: CAISGLAGGETQYF
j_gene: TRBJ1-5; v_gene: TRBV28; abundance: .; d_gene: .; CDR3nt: TGTGCCAGCAAAGCCGTTGTAGGAAGTTGGGGGACGTTTAGCAATCAGCCCCAGCATTTT; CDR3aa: CASKAVVGSWGTFSNQPQHF
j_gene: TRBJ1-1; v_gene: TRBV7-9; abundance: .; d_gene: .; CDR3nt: TGTGCCAGCAGCCCCATGAACACTGAAGCTTTCTTT; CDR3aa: CASSPMNTEAFF
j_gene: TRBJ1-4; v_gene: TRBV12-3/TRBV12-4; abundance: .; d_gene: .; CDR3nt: TGTGCCAGCAGTCCCTCGGCAGAAAAACTGTTTTTT; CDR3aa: CASSPSAEKLFF
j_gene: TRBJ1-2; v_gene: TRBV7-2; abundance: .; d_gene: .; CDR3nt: TGTGCCAGCAGCTTAAATGGAGTTGGGGCCTATGGCTACACCTTC; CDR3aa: CASSLNGVGAYGYTF
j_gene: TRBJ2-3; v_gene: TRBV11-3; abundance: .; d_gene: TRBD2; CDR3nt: TGTGCCAGCAGCTTGGACGGGGGGGCCTCCGGGAGCACAGATACGCAGTATTTT; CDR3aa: CASSLDGGASGSTDTQYF
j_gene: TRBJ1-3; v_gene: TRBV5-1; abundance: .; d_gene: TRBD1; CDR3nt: TGCGCCAGCAGCCTCGACAGGGTCTCTGGAAACACCATATATTTT; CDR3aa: CASSLDRVSGNTIYF
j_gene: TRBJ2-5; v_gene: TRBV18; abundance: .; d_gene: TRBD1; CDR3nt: TGTGCCAGCCGACCCGGCACAGGGGGCCTCGGGTACCAAGAGACCCAGTACTTC; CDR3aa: CASRPGTGGLGYQETQYF
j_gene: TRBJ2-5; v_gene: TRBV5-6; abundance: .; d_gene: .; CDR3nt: TGTGCCAGCAGCTGGTCCAGGGGGGGTCAAGAGACCCAGTACTTC; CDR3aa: CASSWSRGGQETQYF
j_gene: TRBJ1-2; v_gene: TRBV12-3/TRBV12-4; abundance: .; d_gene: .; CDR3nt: TGTGCCAGCAGTTTAGCCTTTGGAAATGGCTACACCTTC; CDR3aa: CASSLAFGNGYTF
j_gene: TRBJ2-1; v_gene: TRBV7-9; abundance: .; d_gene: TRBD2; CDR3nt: TGTGCCAGCAGCTCCACCTCCGGGACTAGCATGAATGAGCAGTTCTTC; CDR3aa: CASSSTSGTSMNEQFF
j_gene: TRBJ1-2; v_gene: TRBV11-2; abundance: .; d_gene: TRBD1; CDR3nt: TGTGCCAGCAGCTTTGACCCGGGACAGGGAGAGTATGGCTACACCTTC; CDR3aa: CASSFDPGQGEYGYTF
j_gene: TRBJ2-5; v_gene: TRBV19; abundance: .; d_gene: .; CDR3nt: TGTGCCAGTAGTATTCACAGGGGAGGCGGGGAGACCCAGTACTTC; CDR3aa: CASSIHRGGGETQYF
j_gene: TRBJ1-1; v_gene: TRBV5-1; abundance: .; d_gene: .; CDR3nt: TGCGCCAGCAGCCTGGGCGAGGGGCCAAACACTGAAGCTTTCTTT; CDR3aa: CASSLGEGPNTEAFF
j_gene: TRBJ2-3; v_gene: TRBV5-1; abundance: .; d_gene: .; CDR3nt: TGCGCCAGCAGCCCGACGGGGTCGGTAGGGTCAGATACGCAGTATTTT; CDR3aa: CASSPTGSVGSDTQYF
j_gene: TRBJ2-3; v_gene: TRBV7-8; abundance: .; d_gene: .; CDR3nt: TGTGCCAGCAGCCGAAGAGCTTCCACAGATACGCAGTATTTT; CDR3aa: CASSRRASTDTQYF
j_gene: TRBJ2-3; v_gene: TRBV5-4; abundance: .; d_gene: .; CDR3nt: TGTGCCAGCAGCCTTGACAGAGGACATCGGTATTTT; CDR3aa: CASSLDRGHRYF
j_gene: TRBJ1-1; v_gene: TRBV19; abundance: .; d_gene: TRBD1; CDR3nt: TGTGCCAGTAGTATGGGACAGGGAAACACTGAAGCTTTCTTT; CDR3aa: CASSMGQGNTEAFF
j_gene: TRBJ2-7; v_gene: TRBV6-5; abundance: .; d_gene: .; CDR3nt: TGTGCCAGCAGCAGGGGTTCTCTCGAGCAGTACTTC; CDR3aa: CASSRGSLEQYF
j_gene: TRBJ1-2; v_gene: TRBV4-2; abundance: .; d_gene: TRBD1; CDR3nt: TGTGCCAGCAGCCAAGAGGACAGGCCGGGTAACTATGGCTACACCTTC; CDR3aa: CASSQEDRPGNYGYTF
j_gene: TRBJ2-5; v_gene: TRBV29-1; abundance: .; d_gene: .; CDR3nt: TGCAGCGTTGGGTTCCAGGAACGGACCCAGTACTTC; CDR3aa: CSVGFQERTQYF
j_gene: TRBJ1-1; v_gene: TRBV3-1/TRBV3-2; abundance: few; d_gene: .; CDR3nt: TGTGCCAGCAGCCTGAACACTGAAGCTTTCTTT; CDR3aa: CASSLNTEAFF
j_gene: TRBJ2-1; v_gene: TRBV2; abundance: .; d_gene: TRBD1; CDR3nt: TGTGCCAGCACCCTACAGGGGGTGTTTGAGCAGTTCTTC; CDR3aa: CASTLQGVFEQFF
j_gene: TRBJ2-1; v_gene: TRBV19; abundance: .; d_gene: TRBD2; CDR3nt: TGTGCCAGTACCCCGGGACTAGCGGGGGGCTACAATGAGCAGTTCTTC; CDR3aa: CASTPGLAGGYNEQFF
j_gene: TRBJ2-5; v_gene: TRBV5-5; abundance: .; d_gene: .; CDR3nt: TGTGCCAGCAGCCCTATCGCCGGCACAGAGACCCAGTACTTC; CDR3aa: CASSPIAGTETQYF
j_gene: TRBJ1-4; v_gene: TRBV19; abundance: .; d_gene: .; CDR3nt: TGTGCCAGTACCCTGGGAGGAACCGCGTCTAATGAAAAACTGTTTTTT; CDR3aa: CASTLGGTASNEKLFF
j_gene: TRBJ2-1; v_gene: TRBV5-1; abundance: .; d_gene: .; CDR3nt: TGCGCCAGCAGCTTTGGGGACACTGGCTACAATGAGCAGTTCTTC; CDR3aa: CASSFGDTGYNEQFF
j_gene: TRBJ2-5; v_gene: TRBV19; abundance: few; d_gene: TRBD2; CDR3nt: TGTGCCATTCGTGTGGGAGGGTCGGAGACCCAGTACTTC; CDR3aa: CAIRVGGSETQYF
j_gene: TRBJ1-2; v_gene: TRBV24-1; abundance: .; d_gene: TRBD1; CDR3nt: TGTGCCACCAGTGAGCCAGACAGGGAAATTTATGGCTACACCTTC; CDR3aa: CATSEPDREIYGYTF
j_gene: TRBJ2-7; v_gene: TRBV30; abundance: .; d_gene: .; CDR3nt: TGTGCCTGGAGTCCACCGGGACGGTTCTACGAGCAGTACTTC; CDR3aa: CAWSPPGRFYEQYF
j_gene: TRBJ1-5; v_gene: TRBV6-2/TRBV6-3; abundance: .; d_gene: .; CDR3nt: TGTGCCAGCAGTTTACTTCTAAGTGGGGGACAAGGGAATCAGCCCCAGCATTTT; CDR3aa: CASSLLLSGGQGNQPQHF
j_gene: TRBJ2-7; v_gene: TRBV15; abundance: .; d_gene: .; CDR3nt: TGTGCCACCAGCAGAGACAGGGAGTACGAGCAGTACTTC; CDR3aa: CATSRDREYEQYF
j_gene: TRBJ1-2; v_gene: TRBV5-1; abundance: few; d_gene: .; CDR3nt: TGCGCCAGCAGCACCCGCGGGTATGGCTATGGCTACACCTTC; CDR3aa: CASSTRGYGYGYTF